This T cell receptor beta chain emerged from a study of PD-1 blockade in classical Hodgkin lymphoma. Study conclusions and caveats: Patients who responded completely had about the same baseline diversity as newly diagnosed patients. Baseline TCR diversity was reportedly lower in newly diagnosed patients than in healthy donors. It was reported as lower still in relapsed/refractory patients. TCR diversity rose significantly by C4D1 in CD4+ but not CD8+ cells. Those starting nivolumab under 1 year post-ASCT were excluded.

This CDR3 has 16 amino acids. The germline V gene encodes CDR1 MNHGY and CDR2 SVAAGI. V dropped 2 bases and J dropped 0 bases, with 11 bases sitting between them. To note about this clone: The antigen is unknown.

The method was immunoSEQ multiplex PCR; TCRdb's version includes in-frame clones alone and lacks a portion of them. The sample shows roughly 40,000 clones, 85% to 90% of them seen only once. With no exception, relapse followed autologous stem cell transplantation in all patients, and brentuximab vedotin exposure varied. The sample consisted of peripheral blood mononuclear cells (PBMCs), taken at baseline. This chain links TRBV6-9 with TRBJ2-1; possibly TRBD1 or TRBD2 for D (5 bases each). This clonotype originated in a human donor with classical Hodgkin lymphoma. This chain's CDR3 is CASSYLGALSYNEQFF. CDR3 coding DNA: TGTGCCAGCAGTTATCTCGGGGCCCTCTCCTACAATGAGCAGTTCTTC.